These T cell receptor beta chains were read from a single sample in a study of shared clonotypes between healthy human individuals. Produced via immunoSEQ multiplex PCR; TCRdb's table is partial and in-frame only. The sample contains around 600,000 clones, approximately 95% of which appear only once. The sample was naive CD8+ T cells sorted from blood. The receptors were sampled from a woman aged 25 to 39 in good health. Both conserved end residues are part of each CDR3. The D gene is left open where the match is weak. The size field is filled for only some rows; it gives once, few, many or a size class.

>-|13|-|TRBV5-4|TRBJ2-7
TGTGCCAGCAGCGAGGGGGAATCCTACGAGCAGTACTTC
CASSEGESYEQYF
>-|14|-|TRBV13|TRBJ1-1
TGTGCCAGCAGCCTTGGACCCATGAACACTGAAGCTTTCTTT
CASSLGPMNTEAFF
>-|15|few|TRBV27|TRBJ1-2
TGTGCCAGCAGTTTATCTCTGGGGATGGGCTATGGCTACACCTTC
CASSLSLGMGYGYTF
>TRBD2|14|-|TRBV19|TRBJ2-7
TGTGCCAGTAGTATTGCAGGACTAGCCTCCGAGCAGTACTTC
CASSIAGLASEQYF
>TRBD1|15|-|TRBV16|TRBJ2-7
TGTGCCAGCAGCCAATCGCGTCAGGGGGAGTACGAGCAGTACTTC
CASSQSRQGEYEQYF
>-|12|-|TRBV28|TRBJ2-7
TGTGCCAGCAGTACGAATTCCTACGAGCAGTACTTC
CASSTNSYEQYF
>-|13|-|TRBV2|TRBJ2-5
TGTGCCAGCAGTGCAGGGAATGGGGAGACCCAGTACTTC
CASSAGNGETQYF
>TRBD1|14|-|TRBV29-1|TRBJ2-7
TGCAGCTTCAAACACCGAGACAGGGGGCACGAGCAGTACTTC
CSFKHRDRGHEQYF
>-|14|-|TRBV18|TRBJ2-7
TGTGCCAGCTCACCGGGGGACGGGCTATACGAGCAGTACTTC
CASSPGDGLYEQYF
>-|14|-|TRBV30|TRBJ1-5
TGTGCCTGGAGTACTACACTTAGCAATCAGCCCCAGCATTTT
CAWSTTLSNQPQHF
>-|12|-|TRBV5-8|TRBJ2-2
TGTGCCAGCAGCTGGGTGCCCGGGGAGCTGTTTTTT
CASSWVPGELFF
>-|13|once|TRBV18|TRBJ2-3
TGTGCCAGCTCACCACCCCCCCCAGATACGCAGTATTTT
CASSPPPPDTQYF
>-|16|-|TRBV7-9|TRBJ2-2
TGTGCCAGCAGCTTACAGGTCGGGGACAACACCGGGGAGCTGTTTTTT
CASSLQVGDNTGELFF
>-|14|-|TRBV9|TRBJ2-6
TGTGCCAGCACCCCGGTGACTGGGGCCAACGTCCTGACTTTC
CASTPVTGANVLTF
>TRBD2|16|-|TRBV27|TRBJ2-1
TGTGCCAGCAGTTTAGGGCTAGCGGGGAACGGGAATGAGCAGTTCTTC
CASSLGLAGNGNEQFF
>-|16|-|TRBV25-1|TRBJ2-6
TGTGCCAGCAGTGAATCCCCAGCATTTGGGGCCAACGTCCTGACTTTC
CASSESPAFGANVLTF
>-|14|-|TRBV28|TRBJ1-5
TGTGCCAGCAGTTTCAAGGGAAACGCGCAGCCCCAGCATTTT
CASSFKGNAQPQHF
>-|15|-|TRBV19|TRBJ1-2
TGTGCCAGTAGTCCGCGGACAGAGCTCAACTATGGCTACACCTTC
CASSPRTELNYGYTF
>-|16|-|TRBV15|TRBJ2-7
TGTGCCACCAGCAGAGCCGGGACGGGTAGCTCCTACGAGCAGTACTTC
CATSRAGTGSSYEQYF
>-|10|-|TRBV7-9|TRBJ1-1
TGTGCCAGCTCGGGTAGGGAAGCTTTCTTT
CASSGREAFF
>-|12|-|TRBV27|TRBJ2-6
TGTGCCAGCACCACTGGGGCCAACGTCCTGACTTTC
CASTTGANVLTF
>-|11|-|TRBV29-1|TRBJ2-7
TGCAGCGTTGTCCGGGGTTACGAGCAGTACTTC
CSVVRGYEQYF